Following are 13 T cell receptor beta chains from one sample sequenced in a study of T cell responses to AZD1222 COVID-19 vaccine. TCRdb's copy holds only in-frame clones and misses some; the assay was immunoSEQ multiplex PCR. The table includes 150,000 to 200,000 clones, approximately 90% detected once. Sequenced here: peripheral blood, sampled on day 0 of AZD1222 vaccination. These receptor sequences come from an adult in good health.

The chain's CDR3 is CAWRRQGQSTEAFF. The CDR3 nucleotides read TGTGCCTGGAGGCGACAGGGACAGAGCACTGAAGCTTTCTTT. The chain joins TRBV30 to TRBJ1-1, with TRBD1 matching over 7 bases. The CDR3 has 14 residues. From germline, CDR1 is GTSNPN and CDR2 SVGIG (reference sequence). V gave up 3 bases and J gave up 4 bases; unmatched junction bases: 8.

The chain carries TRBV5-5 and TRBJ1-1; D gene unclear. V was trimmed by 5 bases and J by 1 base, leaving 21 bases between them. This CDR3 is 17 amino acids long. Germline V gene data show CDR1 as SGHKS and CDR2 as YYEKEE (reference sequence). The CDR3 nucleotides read TGTGCCAGCAGTTACTCCCCACTACAAGGAGCGAACACTGAAGCTTTCTTT. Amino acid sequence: CASSYSPLQGANTEAFF.

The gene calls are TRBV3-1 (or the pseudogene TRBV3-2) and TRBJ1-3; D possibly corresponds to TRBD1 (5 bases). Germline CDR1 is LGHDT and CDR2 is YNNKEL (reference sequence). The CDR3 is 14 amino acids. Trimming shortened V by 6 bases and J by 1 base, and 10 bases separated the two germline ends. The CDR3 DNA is TGTGCCAGCAGTAAGTGGGGGTCTGGAAACACCATATATTTT. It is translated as CASSKWGSGNTIYF.

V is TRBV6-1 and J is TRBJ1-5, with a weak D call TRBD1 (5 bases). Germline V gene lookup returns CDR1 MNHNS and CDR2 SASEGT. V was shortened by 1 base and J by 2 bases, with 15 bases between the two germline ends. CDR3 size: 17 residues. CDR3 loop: CASSEGQGFRGNQPQHF. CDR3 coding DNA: TGTGCCAGCAGTGAAGGTCAGGGCTTTAGGGGCAATCAGCCCCAGCATTTT.

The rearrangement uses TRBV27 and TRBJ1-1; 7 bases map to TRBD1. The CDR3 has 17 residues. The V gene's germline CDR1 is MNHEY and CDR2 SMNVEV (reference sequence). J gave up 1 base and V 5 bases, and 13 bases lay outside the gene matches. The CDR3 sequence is CASSPQGRGAPNTEAFF. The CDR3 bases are TGTGCCAGCAGTCCACAGGGCAGGGGGGCCCCGAACACTGAAGCTTTCTTT.

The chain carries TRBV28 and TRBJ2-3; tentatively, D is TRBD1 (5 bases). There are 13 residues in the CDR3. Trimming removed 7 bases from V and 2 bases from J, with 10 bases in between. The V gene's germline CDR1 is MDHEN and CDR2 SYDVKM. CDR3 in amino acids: CASKGQITDTQYF. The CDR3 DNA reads TGTGCCAGCAAGGGGCAGATCACAGATACGCAGTATTTT.

CDR3: CATSVAIRTSHLADTQYF. The CDR3 DNA is TGTGCCACCAGTGTTGCTATCCGGACTAGCCATTTGGCAGATACGCAGTATTTT. The chain uses TRBV24-1 and TRBJ2-3, with 8 positions matching TRBD2. With V trimmed by 5 bases and J by 4 bases, 16 bases remained unmatched. Germline CDR1 KGHDR, CDR2 SFDVKD. There are 18 residues in the CDR3.

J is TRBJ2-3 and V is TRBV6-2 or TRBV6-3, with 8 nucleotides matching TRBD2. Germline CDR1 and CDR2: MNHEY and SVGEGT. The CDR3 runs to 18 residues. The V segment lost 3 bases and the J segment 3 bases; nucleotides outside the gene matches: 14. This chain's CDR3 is CASSYLVGGAVETDTQYF. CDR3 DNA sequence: TGTGCCAGCAGTTATTTGGTCGGGGGGGCCGTAGAAACAGATACGCAGTATTTT.

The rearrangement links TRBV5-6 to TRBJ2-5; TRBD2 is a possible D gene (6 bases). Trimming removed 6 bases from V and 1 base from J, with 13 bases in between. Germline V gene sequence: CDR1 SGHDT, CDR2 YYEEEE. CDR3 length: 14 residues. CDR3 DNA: TGTGCCAGCATTGAAATGGGGGGCCAAGAGACCCAGTACTTC. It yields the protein CASIEMGGQETQYF.

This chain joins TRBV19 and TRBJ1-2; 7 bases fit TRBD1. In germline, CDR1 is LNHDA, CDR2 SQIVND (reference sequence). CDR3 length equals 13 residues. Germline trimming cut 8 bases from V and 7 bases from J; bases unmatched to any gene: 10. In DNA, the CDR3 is TGTGCCAGTTCCCCCGACAGGGCGGGTGGCTACACCTTC. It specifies CASSPDRAGGYTF.

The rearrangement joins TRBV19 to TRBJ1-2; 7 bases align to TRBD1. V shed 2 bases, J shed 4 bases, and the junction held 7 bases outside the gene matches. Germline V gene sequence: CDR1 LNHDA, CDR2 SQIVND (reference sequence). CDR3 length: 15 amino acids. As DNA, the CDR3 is TGTGCCAGTAGTATATCAACAGGGGCCCCCTATGGCTACACCTTC. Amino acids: CASSISTGAPYGYTF.

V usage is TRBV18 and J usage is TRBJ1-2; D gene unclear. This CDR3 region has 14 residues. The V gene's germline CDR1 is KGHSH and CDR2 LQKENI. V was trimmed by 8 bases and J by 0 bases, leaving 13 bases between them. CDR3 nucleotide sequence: TGTGCCAGCCGCACATCCGGAACTAACTATGGCTACACCTTC. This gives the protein CASRTSGTNYGYTF.

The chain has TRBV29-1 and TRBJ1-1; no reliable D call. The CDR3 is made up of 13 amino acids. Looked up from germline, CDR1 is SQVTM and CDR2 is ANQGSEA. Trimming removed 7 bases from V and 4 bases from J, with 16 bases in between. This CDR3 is CSATVSPSTEAFF. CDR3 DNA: TGCAGCGCCACGGTATCCCCGAGCACTGAAGCTTTCTTT.